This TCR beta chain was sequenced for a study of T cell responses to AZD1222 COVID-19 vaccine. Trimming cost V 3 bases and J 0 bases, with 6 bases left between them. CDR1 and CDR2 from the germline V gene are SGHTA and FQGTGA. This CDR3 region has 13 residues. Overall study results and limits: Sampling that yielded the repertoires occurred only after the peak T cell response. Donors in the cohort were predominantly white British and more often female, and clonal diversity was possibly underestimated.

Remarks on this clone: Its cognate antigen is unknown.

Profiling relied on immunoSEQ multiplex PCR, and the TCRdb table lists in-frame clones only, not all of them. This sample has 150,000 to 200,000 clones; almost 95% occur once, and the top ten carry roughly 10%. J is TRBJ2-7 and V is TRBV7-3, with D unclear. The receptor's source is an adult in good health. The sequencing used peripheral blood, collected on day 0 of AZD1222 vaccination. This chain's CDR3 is CASSFGGSYEQYF. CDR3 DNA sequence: TGTGCCAGCAGCTTCGGCGGCTCCTACGAGCAGTACTTC.